The source of this TCR beta chain is a study of blood T cell repertoires in COVID-19. Study details: The United States, Italy and Spain were the sources of the acute and convalescent COVID-19 samples.

The protocol was immunoSEQ multiplex PCR, while the TCRdb copy is restricted to in-frame clones and leaves out a portion. The table has approximately 300,000 clones, 80% to 90% seen once. V lost 0 bases, J lost 6 bases, and 14 bases lay in between. CDR3 length: 15 amino acids. Germline V gene data show CDR1 as MNHEY and CDR2 as SVGAGI. The chain employs TRBV6-5 and TRBJ1-1; D might be TRBD1 (5 bases). Sequenced sample: peripheral blood. This clonotype was sampled from a woman aged 45-65 years with COVID-19, enrolled during active disease. CDR3 DNA sequence: TGTGCCAGCAGTTACTCCCGTGGGGCGGGGTCTGAAGCTTTCTTT. Amino acid sequence: CASSYSRGAGSEAFF.